These T cell receptor beta chains were read from a single sample in a study of cytomegalovirus exposure and HLA in healthy donors. Libraries were prepared by immunoSEQ multiplex PCR; TCRdb keeps only in-frame clonotypes and omits some of them. Of approximately 160,000 clones in the sample, just under 85% were seen once. What was sequenced was PBMCs. The receptors come from a young man in good health and CMV-seropositive. The CDR3 runs from the conserved cysteine through the conserved F or W. A D gene is named only where the DNA matches it firmly. Clone sizes are given selectively: once, few, many, or a class where the clone is expanded.

cdr3_aa: CASSLSGGYTDTQYF
cdr3_nt: TGTGCCAGCAGCTTAAGCGGGGGATACACAGATACGCAGTATTTT
clone_size: -
j_call: TRBJ2-3
v_call: TRBV5-4
d_call: TRBD2

cdr3_aa: CASSPTRTSGGAWNEQFF
cdr3_nt: TGTGCCAGCAGCCCGACCCGGACTAGCGGGGGGGCTTGGAATGAGCAGTTCTTC
clone_size: -
j_call: TRBJ2-1
v_call: TRBV14
d_call: TRBD2

cdr3_aa: CASSSYDRRNTEAFF
cdr3_nt: TGTGCCAGCAGCTCCTATGACAGGAGGAACACTGAAGCTTTCTTT
clone_size: -
j_call: TRBJ1-1
v_call: TRBV5-4
d_call: -

cdr3_aa: CAWSGSGTDTQYF
cdr3_nt: TGTGCCTGGAGTGGGTCGGGAACAGATACGCAGTATTTT
clone_size: once
j_call: TRBJ2-3
v_call: TRBV30
d_call: -

cdr3_aa: CAWIRRGGTNTEAFF
cdr3_nt: TGTGCCTGGATTCGCCGGGGGGGTACGAACACTGAAGCTTTCTTT
clone_size: once
j_call: TRBJ1-1
v_call: TRBV30
d_call: -

cdr3_aa: CASSPSIPAIRGAGNTIYF
cdr3_nt: TGTGCCAGCAGCCCCTCGATCCCCGCGATCAGGGGGGCTGGAAACACCATATATTTT
clone_size: -
j_call: TRBJ1-3
v_call: TRBV7-6
d_call: TRBD1

cdr3_aa: CASSANRQGDTQYF
cdr3_nt: TGTGCCAGCAGCGCTAACCGACAGGGGGATACGCAGTATTTT
clone_size: few
j_call: TRBJ2-3
v_call: TRBV7-2
d_call: TRBD1

cdr3_aa: CASSPAGGRGLGDTQYF
cdr3_nt: TGTGCCAGCTCACCAGCTGGGGGCAGGGGGCTCGGAGATACGCAGTATTTT
clone_size: -
j_call: TRBJ2-3
v_call: TRBV18
d_call: TRBD1

cdr3_aa: CASRREGAAYNEQFF
cdr3_nt: TGTGCCAGCCGCCGAGAGGGGGCGGCCTACAATGAGCAGTTCTTC
clone_size: -
j_call: TRBJ2-1
v_call: TRBV6-5
d_call: TRBD1

cdr3_aa: CASSQGWHSGANVLTF
cdr3_nt: TGTGCCAGCAGCCAGGGGTGGCACTCTGGGGCCAACGTCCTGACTTTC
clone_size: -
j_call: TRBJ2-6
v_call: TRBV2
d_call: -

cdr3_aa: CASGQGVPYEQYF
cdr3_nt: TGCGCCAGCGGACAGGGGGTACCCTACGAGCAGTACTTC
clone_size: few
j_call: TRBJ2-7
v_call: TRBV10-2
d_call: TRBD1

cdr3_aa: CASSYSQGGFNEQFF
cdr3_nt: TGTGCCAGCAGTTACTCGCAGGGGGGTTTCAATGAGCAGTTCTTC
clone_size: -
j_call: TRBJ2-1
v_call: TRBV6-5
d_call: -

cdr3_aa: CASSGQGVPGELFF
cdr3_nt: TGTGCCAGCAGCGGACAGGGAGTACCCGGGGAGCTGTTTTTT
clone_size: -
j_call: TRBJ2-2
v_call: TRBV7-8
d_call: TRBD1